The 30 T cell receptor beta chains below all came from one sample that was sequenced in a study of CD8+ T cells in alopecia areata. RNA was extracted and reverse transcribed into cDNA as the sequencing template. Profiled with immunoSEQ multiplex PCR; TCRdb holds only in-frame clones, not every one. The data show about 190,000 clones, 50% to 60% seen once. Sequencing was performed on CD4+ T cells sorted from blood, taken at week 0. These receptors were obtained from a human donor with alopecia areata.

The chain recombines TRBV6-5 with TRBJ1-1; 8 bases agree with TRBD1. The junction had 7 bases not matched to a gene; V was cut back by 11 bases and J by 8 bases. Looked up from germline, CDR1 is MNHEY and CDR2 is SVGAGI. CDR3 length: 11 amino acids. The CDR3 is CAVQGAREAFF. As DNA, the CDR3 is TGTGCCGTGCAGGGGGCGAGGGAAGCTTTCTTT.

This chain joins TRBV7-8 and TRBJ1-6, with 9 bases that match TRBD1. CDR3 length equals 15 residues. Germline-derived CDR1 and CDR2 are SGHVS and FQNEAQ. The V gene end was trimmed by 5 bases and the J gene end by 6 bases; junction bases not matched to a gene: 5. The CDR3 protein is CASSPQGAVNSPLHF. The CDR3 DNA reads TGTGCCAGCAGCCCACAGGGGGCGGTTAATTCACCCCTCCACTTT.

The V and J genes are TRBV30 and TRBJ1-2; 9 bases match TRBD1. The germline gives CDR1 GTSNPN, CDR2 SVGIG (reference sequence). Trimming at V came to 3 bases and at J to 5 bases, leaving 4 bases not matched to a gene. This CDR3 has 13 residues. The CDR3 is CAWSGTGLYGYTF. In nucleotides, the CDR3 is TGTGCCTGGAGCGGGACAGGGTTATATGGCTACACCTTC.

This chain connects TRBV5-1 to TRBJ2-3; D ambiguous. Germline CDR1 SGHRS, CDR2 YFSETQ. V shed 0 bases and J shed 4 bases, with 9 bases lying between them. The CDR3 is made up of 14 amino acids. CDR3 amino acids: CASSLDSSSDTQYF. The CDR3 coding sequence is TGCGCCAGCAGCTTGGACAGCTCTTCAGATACGCAGTATTTT.

The V call is TRBV6-5, the J call TRBJ2-7; a weak D match, TRBD1 (8 bases). Trimming cost V 0 bases and J 9 bases, with 12 bases left between them. The germline V gene encodes CDR1 MNHEY and CDR2 SVGAGI. The CDR3 covers 13 residues. The CDR3 region has the DNA TGTGCCAGCAGTTACTCGACAGGGGAGGGGCAGTACTTC. Encoded protein: CASSYSTGEGQYF.

This clone was picked up a small number of times. The gene calls are TRBV18 and TRBJ2-7, with a tentative D call TRBD1 (6 bases). The germline V gene encodes CDR1 KGHSH and CDR2 LQKENI. Trimming stripped 1 base from V and 7 bases from J, with 17 bases between. There are 15 residues in the CDR3. CDR3 bases: TGTGCCAGCTCACCACAGCAGCAAGGGGGACCGGAGCAGTACTTC. Translated, it gives CASSPQQQGGPEQYF.

The chain employs TRBV15 and TRBJ2-5, with D possibly being TRBD1 (5 bases). Germline CDR1 is LNHNV and CDR2 is YYDKDF (reference sequence). Trimming stripped 5 bases from V and 5 bases from J, with 9 bases between. This CDR3 has 12 residues. The CDR3 spells CATSPGRETQYF. DNA for the CDR3: TGTGCCACCAGCCCAGGGCGGGAGACCCAGTACTTC.

V is TRBV29-1 and J is TRBJ2-3; the match to TRBD2 covers 8 bases. The V segment lost 4 bases and the J segment 4 bases; nucleotides outside the gene matches: 16. Germline-derived CDR1 and CDR2 are SQVTM and ANQGSEA. The CDR3 covers 17 residues. The CDR3 protein is CSVVGARSGGVADTQYF. The DNA for the CDR3 is TGCAGCGTTGTAGGGGCTAGGAGCGGGGGTGTTGCAGATACGCAGTATTTT.

Only one count was recorded for this clone. The chain couples TRBV7-8 to TRBJ1-2; tentatively, D is TRBD1 (5 bases). CDR1 SGHVS and CDR2 FQNEAQ come from the germline V gene. The CDR3 contains 13 residues. The V end lost 6 bases, the J end lost 8 bases, and 16 bases lay between the germline ends. CDR3 protein: CASRFQGREGYTF. DNA of the CDR3: TGTGCCAGCAGATTTCAGGGTCGGGAAGGCTACACCTTC.

This clone showed up just a few times. The DNA of the CDR3 is TGCAGCGTTGAAGTTTCCCCTAATGAAAAACTGTTTTTT. This encodes CSVEVSPNEKLFF. The genes are TRBV29-1 and TRBJ1-4; D is ambiguous. This CDR3 spans 13 amino acids. The V and J ends lost 1 base and 3 bases respectively, with 6 bases between them. Germline V gives CDR1 SQVTM, CDR2 ANQGSEA.

This clone was picked up a small number of times. The chain is built from TRBV7-9 and TRBJ2-2; maybe TRBD2 (5 bases). Germline CDR1 is SEHNR and CDR2 is FQNEAQ (reference sequence). Trimming pared 5 bases from V and 1 base from J, leaving 14 bases between. This CDR3 region has 16 residues. The CDR3 bases are TGTGCCAGCAGCCCAAGGAGGACTCAGAACACCGGGGAGCTGTTTTTT. This encodes CASSPRRTQNTGELFF.

The rearrangement links TRBV30 to TRBJ2-7, with TRBD2 as a possible D gene (6 bases). Trimming removed 2 bases from V and 4 bases from J, with 21 bases in between. The germline V gene has CDR1 GTSNPN and CDR2 SVGIG (reference sequence). CDR3 length: 16 amino acids. The CDR3 DNA sequence: TGTGCCTGGAGTAACTTGCCGGGGGACGAATTGTACGAGCAGTACTTC. This codes for CAWSNLPGDELYEQYF. Looking up the rest from reference TRBV30 and TRBJ2-7 gives the full variable domain: SQTIHQWPATLVQPVGSPLSLECTVEGTSNPNLYWYRQAAGRGLQLLFYSVGIGQISSEVPQNLSASRPQDRQFILSSKKLLLSDSGFYLCAWSNLPGDELYEQYFGPGTRLTVT.

The V gene is TRBV5-6, the J gene TRBJ2-2; D may be TRBD2 (5 bases). CDR1 is SGHDT and CDR2 is YYEEEE in the germline V gene. Trimming cost V 4 bases and J 4 bases, with 17 bases left between them. This CDR3 is built from 16 residues. The chain's CDR3 is CASSPQPITSTGELFF. In DNA form, the CDR3 reads TGTGCCAGCAGCCCGCAACCCATTACTAGCACCGGGGAGCTGTTTTTT.

The CDR3 is CASSQQDTYEQYF. The CDR3 DNA reads TGTGCCAGCTCACAGCAGGACACCTACGAGCAGTACTTC. The chain combines TRBV18 with TRBJ2-7, with D tentatively TRBD1 (5 bases). The V end lost 4 bases, the J end lost 2 bases, and 9 bases lay between the germline ends. Germline CDR1 is KGHSH and CDR2 is LQKENI. The CDR3 loop spans 13 amino acids.

V gene TRBV7-2 combines with J gene TRBJ2-7, with 8 positions matching TRBD1. Germline trimming cut 4 bases from V and 6 bases from J; bases unmatched to any gene: 8. The CDR3 is 14 residues long. The germline gives CDR1 SGHTA, CDR2 FQGNSA. The CDR3 loop reads CASSSYQGASEQYF. The CDR3 nucleotides are TGTGCCAGCAGCTCCTATCAGGGGGCAAGCGAGCAGTACTTC.

The genes are TRBV27 and TRBJ1-1, with D perhaps matching TRBD1 (6 bases). This CDR3 is 15 amino acids long. The germline CDR1 and CDR2 sequences are MNHEY and SMNVEV (reference sequence). The V gene lost 1 base and the J gene lost 7 bases, with 16 bases spanning the gap. The CDR3 is CASSLYLGTSDEAFF. CDR3 nucleotide sequence: TGTGCCAGCAGTTTATACTTAGGGACATCAGATGAAGCTTTCTTT.

For this clone: Other DNA sequences within the sample encode an identical CDR3. The rearrangement links TRBV4-2 to TRBJ2-5; 7 bases align to TRBD2. After removal of 0 bases from V and 5 bases from J, the junction contained 0 bases not matched to a gene. The germline CDR1 and CDR2 sequences are LGHNA and YNFKEQ. The CDR3 is 13 amino acids. CDR3 DNA: TGTGCCAGCAGCCAAGAGGGGGGGGAGACCCAGTACTTC. This gives the protein CASSQEGGETQYF.

CDR3 protein: CACKDRDNSPLHF. The CDR3 region has the DNA TGTGCCTGCAAAGACAGGGATAATTCACCCCTCCACTTT. This chain joins TRBV6-1 and TRBJ1-6; 7 bases match TRBD1. The CDR3 is 13 amino acids. The V segment lost 11 bases and the J segment 5 bases; nucleotides outside the gene matches: 6. Germline V gives CDR1 MNHNS, CDR2 SASEGT.

CDR3 bases: TGTGCCATCAGTGAGTTCGGTAGCCCAAACACCGGGGAGCTGTTTTTT. Translating it yields CAISEFGSPNTGELFF. V gene TRBV10-3 combines with J gene TRBJ2-2, with no clear D. The CDR3 spans 16 residues. The ends were cut back, 1 base at V and 2 bases at J, with 11 bases in the middle. Germline V CDR1 and CDR2: ENHRY, SYGVKD.

This chain uses TRBV5-1 with TRBJ2-5; D is perhaps TRBD1 or TRBD2 (5 bases each). In germline, CDR1 is SGHRS, CDR2 YFSETQ. This CDR3 contains 17 residues. V was pared by 4 bases and J by 9 bases, with 28 bases between. The CDR3 DNA is TGCGCCAGCAGCCTCTCCAGGGATTTTTGGCTCCAGGAGGCCCAGTACTTC. It yields the protein CASSLSRDFWLQEAQYF. Combining the CDR3 with reference TRBV5-1 and TRBJ2-5 gives the whole variable domain KAGVTQTPRYLIKTRGQQVTLSCSPISGHRSVSWYQQTPGQGLQFLFEYFSETQRNKGNFPGRFSGRQFSNSRSEMNVSTLELGDSALYLCASSLSRDFWLQEAQYFGPGTRLLVL.

The chain combines TRBV6-6 with TRBJ1-2; D is unclear. This CDR3 is 11 amino acids long. CDR1 is MNHNY, CDR2 SVGAGI, per germline (reference sequence). V lost 4 bases, J lost 8 bases, and 8 bases lay in between. CDR3 region: CASSWSGGYTF. DNA of the CDR3: TGTGCCAGCAGTTGGTCCGGGGGCTACACCTTC.

Points on this clone: Other DNA sequences in this sample translate to the same CDR3. The rearrangement links TRBV30 to TRBJ1-6; weak D call: TRBD1 (5 bases). Looked up from germline, CDR1 is GTSNPN and CDR2 is SVGIG (reference sequence). The CDR3 spans 12 residues. Trimming shortened V by 5 bases and J by 7 bases, and 9 bases separated the two germline ends. Written as DNA, the CDR3 is TGTGCCTGGGACAGAACCAATTCACCCCTCCACTTT. Translated: CAWDRTNSPLHF. The variable domain in full, with the rest retrieved from reference TRBV30 and TRBJ1-6, is SQTIHQWPATLVQPVGSPLSLECTVEGTSNPNLYWYRQAAGRGLQLLFYSVGIGQISSEVPQNLSASRPQDRQFILSSKKLLLSDSGFYLCAWDRTNSPLHFGNGTRLTVT.

This chain connects TRBV30 to TRBJ1-5; perhaps TRBD1 as D (6 bases). CDR3 length equals 15 residues. From germline, CDR1 is GTSNPN and CDR2 SVGIG (reference sequence). V was cut by 1 base and J by 0 bases, with 10 bases left in between. This chain's CDR3 is CAWSEGGHSNQPQHF. The CDR3, as DNA: TGTGCCTGGAGTGAGGGGGGACATAGCAATCAGCCCCAGCATTTT.

This clone was picked up a small number of times. The gene calls are TRBV2 and TRBJ2-5; D unclear. In germline, CDR1 is SNHLY, CDR2 FYNNEI. CDR3 length: 12 amino acids. V lost 8 bases to trimming and J lost 5 bases, with 12 bases between them. The chain's CDR3 is CASQWQFETQYF. The DNA of the CDR3 is TGTGCCAGCCAGTGGCAGTTCGAGACCCAGTACTTC.

V usage is TRBV29-1 and J usage is TRBJ2-7, with D unclear. CDR1 is SQVTM and CDR2 is ANQGSEA in the germline V gene. V was cut by 3 bases and J by 7 bases, with 16 bases left in between. The CDR3 spans 13 residues. The CDR3 DNA reads as TGCAGCGTTGATGGCCGCCGGCACGGGGAGCAGTACTTC. Translating it yields CSVDGRRHGEQYF.

The rearrangement links TRBV5-1 to TRBJ2-6, with 11 bases lining up with TRBD2. This CDR3 comprises 18 residues. The V gene end was trimmed by 4 bases and the J gene end by 1 base; junction bases not matched to a gene: 7. Germline values: CDR1 SGHRS, CDR2 YFSETQ. This chain's CDR3 is CASSIGTSGVSGANVLTF. Here the CDR3 DNA reads TGCGCCAGCAGCATAGGGACTAGCGGTGTGTCTGGGGCCAACGTCCTGACTTTC.

The V gene is TRBV9, the J gene TRBJ2-5; 10 bases map to TRBD2. The CDR3 totals 17 residues. CDR1 is SGDLS, CDR2 YYNGEE, per germline. The V and J ends lost 0 bases and 1 base, in that order; junction bases with no gene match: 6. Here the CDR3 reads CASSVGASGGFQETQYF. DNA of the CDR3: TGTGCCAGCAGCGTAGGGGCTAGCGGGGGTTTCCAAGAGACCCAGTACTTC.

The chain employs TRBV29-1 and TRBJ1-3, with D hard to call. Germline V lookup: CDR1 SQVTM, CDR2 ANQGSEA. The length of the CDR3 is 13 residues. V was shortened by 4 bases and J by 0 bases, with 7 bases between the two germline ends. The CDR3 here is CSVVGDSGNTIYF. DNA of the CDR3: TGCAGCGTTGTCGGAGACTCTGGAAACACCATATATTTT. The whole variable domain, remainder taken from reference TRBV29-1 and TRBJ1-3, is SAVISQKPSRDICQRGTSLTIQCQVDSQVTMMFWYRQQPGQSLTLIATANQGSEATYESGFVIDKFPISRPNLTFSTLTVSNMSPEDSSIYLCSVVGDSGNTIYFGEGSWLTVV.

This chain links TRBV7-3 with TRBJ2-3, with TRBD2 identical over 13 bases. The CDR3 is 15 residues long. Germline V gene data show CDR1 as SGHTA and CDR2 as FQGTGA. Trimming removed 2 bases from V and 4 bases from J; junction bases left unmatched: 0. The CDR3 loop is CASSLGLAGADTQYF. The CDR3 DNA reads as TGTGCCAGCAGCTTAGGACTAGCGGGGGCAGATACGCAGTATTTT. Filled out from reference TRBV7-3 and TRBJ2-3, the complete variable domain reads GAGVSQTPSNKVTEKGKYVELRCDPISGHTALYWYRQSLGQGPEFLIYFQGTGAADDSGLPNDRFFAVRPEGSVSTLKIQRTERGDSAVYLCASSLGLAGADTQYFGPGTRLTVL.

CDR3 residues: CACGRDYGYTF. The CDR3 DNA reads as TGTGCCTGTGGGCGGGACTATGGCTACACCTTC. The V and J genes are TRBV30 and TRBJ1-2, with unresolved D. There are 11 residues in the CDR3. V was cut by 6 bases and J by 3 bases, with 8 bases left in between. The germline gives CDR1 GTSNPN, CDR2 SVGIG (reference sequence).